Listed below are T cell receptor beta chains from one sample, sequenced in a study of T cell changes during pregnancy in multiple sclerosis. Clones were read by immunoSEQ multiplex PCR, and TCRdb kept only the in-frame ones, dropping some. The table shows around 33,000 clones, with roughly nine tenths occurring only once. The sequenced sample was CD4+ T cells from peripheral blood mononuclear cells, obtained after pregnancy. Source of these receptors: a female donor with multiple sclerosis, enrolled in a pregnancy study. Both conserved end residues are part of each CDR3. The D gene is left open where the match is weak. Size values are once, few and many counts, or a class for expanded clones, and some rows have none.

j_gene: TRBJ1-1; v_gene: TRBV5-1; d_gene: NA; abundance: NA; CDR3nt: TGCGCCAGCAGCGCGAGCGGCGAGATCGAAGCTTTCTTT; CDR3aa: CASSASGEIEAFF
j_gene: TRBJ2-2; v_gene: TRBV5-8; d_gene: TRBD1; abundance: NA; CDR3nt: TGTGCCAGCAGCATGGGACAGGTGGACACCGGGGAGCTGTTTTTT; CDR3aa: CASSMGQVDTGELFF
j_gene: TRBJ2-1; v_gene: TRBV9; d_gene: NA; abundance: NA; CDR3nt: TGTGCCAGCAGCGTAGCGAGGGGCAGGGGATTAGGTGAGCAGTTCTTC; CDR3aa: CASSVARGRGLGEQFF
j_gene: TRBJ2-3; v_gene: TRBV18; d_gene: NA; abundance: NA; CDR3nt: TGTGCCAGCTCACCACCGTCCTCTAATACGCAGTATTTT; CDR3aa: CASSPPSSNTQYF
j_gene: TRBJ1-1; v_gene: TRBV19; d_gene: TRBD1; abundance: NA; CDR3nt: TGTGCCAGCTACCGGGACAGGGGGCATCACGCTGAAGCTTTCTTT; CDR3aa: CASYRDRGHHAEAFF
j_gene: TRBJ2-7; v_gene: TRBV18; d_gene: TRBD2; abundance: NA; CDR3nt: TGTGCCAGCTCAGCCATACTAGCGGGAGGGCCTTACGAGCAGTACTTC; CDR3aa: CASSAILAGGPYEQYF
j_gene: TRBJ1-2; v_gene: TRBV7-9; d_gene: TRBD1; abundance: NA; CDR3nt: TGTGCCAGCAGCTATGGACAGGGGGGCTATGGCTACACCTTC; CDR3aa: CASSYGQGGYGYTF
j_gene: TRBJ1-1; v_gene: TRBV4-3; d_gene: TRBD1; abundance: NA; CDR3nt: TGCGCCAGCAGCCAAGTATTAGGACAGGGGGAAGCTTTCTTT; CDR3aa: CASSQVLGQGEAFF
j_gene: TRBJ2-7; v_gene: TRBV5-1; d_gene: TRBD2; abundance: NA; CDR3nt: TGCGCCAGCAGCTTACGTAGCGGGGGTACCTACGAGCAGTACTTC; CDR3aa: CASSLRSGGTYEQYF
j_gene: TRBJ2-6; v_gene: TRBV5-4; d_gene: TRBD1; abundance: NA; CDR3nt: TGTGCCAGCAGTTTCGGACAGGGAGCCCCTGGGGCCAACGTCCTGACTTTC; CDR3aa: CASSFGQGAPGANVLTF
j_gene: TRBJ2-7; v_gene: TRBV11-2; d_gene: TRBD1; abundance: NA; CDR3nt: TGTGCCAGCAGCCTGGGACAGACATCCTCCTACGAGCAGTACTTC; CDR3aa: CASSLGQTSSYEQYF
j_gene: TRBJ2-3; v_gene: TRBV10-3; d_gene: TRBD2; abundance: NA; CDR3nt: TGTGCCATCAGTGAGTCTAGGACTAGCGGGGGCACAGATACGCAGTATTTT; CDR3aa: CAISESRTSGGTDTQYF
j_gene: TRBJ2-5; v_gene: TRBV11-2; d_gene: TRBD2; abundance: NA; CDR3nt: TGTGCCAGCAGCTTATCTAGCGGGGGGGGCCAAGAGACCCAGTACTTC; CDR3aa: CASSLSSGGGQETQYF
j_gene: TRBJ2-7; v_gene: TRBV5-1; d_gene: NA; abundance: once; CDR3nt: TGCGCCAGCAGCTTGGTGGGCAGATCCTACGAGCAGTACTTC; CDR3aa: CASSLVGRSYEQYF
j_gene: TRBJ1-1; v_gene: TRBV7-8; d_gene: NA; abundance: NA; CDR3nt: TGTGCCAGCAGCTTAGTAGCTGGGTTGAACACTGAAGCTTTCTTT; CDR3aa: CASSLVAGLNTEAFF
j_gene: TRBJ1-5; v_gene: TRBV6-1; d_gene: NA; abundance: few; CDR3nt: TGTGCCAGCTGGACACCATCGGGTGGCAATCAGCCCCAGCATTTT; CDR3aa: CASWTPSGGNQPQHF
j_gene: TRBJ2-1; v_gene: TRBV25-1; d_gene: NA; abundance: NA; CDR3nt: TGTGCCAGCAGTGAGCAGGGCCCGTCCCTGAATGAGCAGTTCTTC; CDR3aa: CASSEQGPSLNEQFF
j_gene: TRBJ1-2; v_gene: TRBV27; d_gene: TRBD1; abundance: NA; CDR3nt: TGTGCCAGCAGTGCCGCCGGGACAGGCTTCTATGTAACCTTC; CDR3aa: CASSAAGTGFYVTF
j_gene: TRBJ1-2; v_gene: TRBV19; d_gene: NA; abundance: NA; CDR3nt: TGTGCCAGTAGTATACAGGGCGGAGGCTACACCTTC; CDR3aa: CASSIQGGGYTF
j_gene: TRBJ2-7; v_gene: TRBV9; d_gene: TRBD1; abundance: NA; CDR3nt: TGTGCCAGCAGCGTAGCACAGGGGGACTACGAGCAGTACTTC; CDR3aa: CASSVAQGDYEQYF
j_gene: TRBJ2-5; v_gene: TRBV30; d_gene: NA; abundance: NA; CDR3nt: TGTGCCTGGAGTGTAGGGCTAGGGGGACAAGAGACCCAGTACTTC; CDR3aa: CAWSVGLGGQETQYF
j_gene: TRBJ1-2; v_gene: TRBV19; d_gene: TRBD1; abundance: NA; CDR3nt: TGTGCCAGTAGTCACCAACGGACAGGGAACTATGGCTACACCTTC; CDR3aa: CASSHQRTGNYGYTF
j_gene: TRBJ2-4; v_gene: TRBV6-1; d_gene: TRBD1; abundance: NA; CDR3nt: TGTGCCAGCAGTGGTACCGGGACAGGGGGTGGCTACATTCAGTACTTC; CDR3aa: CASSGTGTGGGYIQYF
j_gene: TRBJ1-5; v_gene: TRBV27; d_gene: NA; abundance: NA; CDR3nt: TGTGCCAGCAGTCCGACGCGGCAGGGCTATCAGCCCCAGCATTTT; CDR3aa: CASSPTRQGYQPQHF